The 30 T cell receptor beta chains below all came from one sample that was sequenced in a study of blood T cell repertoires in COVID-19. Sequenced by immunoSEQ multiplex PCR; TCRdb stores in-frame clones only, minus some. In the table there are around 100,000 clones, roughly 80% of which are singletons. Material for sequencing was peripheral blood. The receptors here all came from a man aged 50 to 60 with active or convalescent COVID-19.

V usage is TRBV3-1 (or the pseudogene TRBV3-2) and J usage is TRBJ2-5, with 9 bases aligning to TRBD2. The V gene's germline CDR1 is LGHDT and CDR2 YNNKEL (reference sequence). V lost 7 bases, J lost 5 bases, and 5 bases stayed unmatched. This CDR3 spans 13 amino acids. The CDR3 protein is CASNLAGTETQYF. CDR3 in DNA: TGTGCCAGCAACCTAGCGGGAACGGAGACCCAGTACTTC.

This sequence joins TRBV6-5 and TRBJ1-2; unclear D gene. V was trimmed by 4 bases and J by 8 bases, leaving 11 bases between them. The length of the CDR3 is 12 residues. Germline loops: CDR1 MNHEY, CDR2 SVGAGI. CDR3 region: CASSSLRGGYTF. CDR3 DNA: TGTGCCAGCAGTTCTCTCCGGGGAGGCTACACCTTC.

The chain is built from TRBV5-6 and TRBJ1-2; D unclear. The CDR3 runs to 14 residues. V lost 6 bases and J 8 bases, leaving 20 bases between the germline ends. Germline V gene data show CDR1 as SGHDT and CDR2 as YYEEEE. CDR3 coding DNA: TGTGCCAGCATACCAAGAGAGAGGGTGGGCGGCTACACCTTC. Translated, it gives CASIPRERVGGYTF.

The chain carries TRBV2 and TRBJ2-3; a possible D gene is TRBD2 (5 bases). Germline CDR1 is SNHLY and CDR2 is FYNNEI. Trimming pared 8 bases from V and 4 bases from J, leaving 13 bases between. The CDR3 sequence is 13 residues long. The CDR3 region has the DNA TGTGCCAGCTCGCTAGCTCGGGCAGATACGCAGTATTTT. Translated, it gives CASSLARADTQYF. Looking up the rest from reference TRBV2 and TRBJ2-3 gives the full variable domain: EPEVTQTPSHQVTQMGQEVILRCVPISNHLYFYWYRQILGQKVEFLVSFYNNEISEKSEIFDDQFSVERPDGSNFTLKIRSTKLEDSAMYFCASSLARADTQYFGPGTRLTVL.

The rearrangement uses TRBV6-1 and TRBJ2-2; 9 nucleotides agree with TRBD1. The CDR3 is made up of 15 amino acids. The junction had 7 bases not matched to a gene; V was cut back by 3 bases and J by 8 bases. From germline, CDR1 is MNHNS and CDR2 SASEGT. The CDR3 is CASSEAGQGLGELFF. Here the CDR3 DNA reads TGTGCCAGCAGTGAGGCGGGACAGGGTTTAGGGGAGCTGTTTTTT.

The V call is TRBV10-3, the J call TRBJ2-2, with D maybe TRBD2 (7 bases). The germline V gene has CDR1 ENHRY and CDR2 SYGVKD. The V end was cut by 4 bases, the J end by 2 bases, with 14 bases between. The CDR3 totals 16 residues. This chain's CDR3 is CAISASGGGNTGELFF. CDR3 sequence (DNA): TGTGCCATCAGTGCTAGCGGAGGGGGTAACACCGGGGAGCTGTTTTTT.

The rearrangement uses TRBV18 and TRBJ1-2; 7 bases agree with TRBD1. V trimming: 5 bases; J trimming: 2 bases; junction bases outside the gene matches: 11. CDR3 size: 16 residues. CDR1 KGHSH and CDR2 LQKENI come from the germline V gene. The CDR3, as DNA: TGTGCCAGCTCATCGTTACCGGGACAGCTAAACTATGGCTACACCTTC. Protein sequence: CASSSLPGQLNYGYTF.

Ten or more counts support this clone. The chain links TRBV6-5 to TRBJ1-2, with no clear D. Germline loops: CDR1 MNHEY, CDR2 SVGAGI. The ends were cut back, 0 bases at V and 1 base at J, with 12 bases in the middle. The CDR3 sequence is 16 residues long. The CDR3 is CASSYSSWGVNYGYTF. The CDR3 region has the DNA TGTGCCAGCAGTTACTCGAGTTGGGGAGTTAACTATGGCTACACCTTC.

The chain uses TRBV29-1 and TRBJ1-6; D perhaps matches TRBD1 (5 bases). Germline-derived CDR1 and CDR2 are SQVTM and ANQGSEA. The CDR3 runs to 15 residues. Trimming took 5 bases from V and 5 from J, leaving 16 bases between them. The DNA of the CDR3 is TGCAGCGTTCGTGTTGGAGGGACGGATAATTCACCCCTCCACTTT. It yields the protein CSVRVGGTDNSPLHF.

The gene calls are TRBV5-1 and TRBJ2-3, with D unresolved. Deletions cut 7 bases from V and 11 bases from J, with 14 bases between. Germline V gene lookup returns CDR1 SGHRS and CDR2 YFSETQ. The CDR3 contains 11 residues. CDR3: CASRQANLQYF. CDR3 DNA sequence: TGCGCCAGCCGCCAAGCTAACTTGCAGTATTTT.

The chain is built from TRBV24-1 and TRBJ1-1, with D tentatively TRBD1 (5 bases). CDR1 is KGHDR, CDR2 SFDVKD, per germline. V lost 4 bases, J lost 0 bases, and 11 bases lay in between. This CDR3 has 15 residues. This chain's CDR3 is CATSDGGGVNTEAFF. DNA for the CDR3: TGTGCCACCAGTGACGGCGGGGGGGTGAACACTGAAGCTTTCTTT.

This chain uses TRBV11-3 with TRBJ1-1; D is unresolved. In germline, CDR1 is SGHNT, CDR2 YENEEA. The CDR3 loop spans 15 amino acids. V lost 0 bases and J 0 bases, leaving 8 bases between the germline ends. CDR3 loop: CASSLEGRMNTEAFF. The CDR3 nucleotides are TGTGCCAGCAGCTTAGAGGGCAGAATGAACACTGAAGCTTTCTTT.

The chain carries TRBV14 and TRBJ1-1, with TRBD1 matching 9 bases. Germline CDR1 and CDR2: SGHDN and FVKESK. V gave up 0 bases and J gave up 0 bases; unmatched junction bases: 11. The CDR3 contains 19 residues. This CDR3 is CASSQEVGQGRGLNTEAFF. CDR3 sequence (DNA): TGTGCCAGCAGCCAAGAGGTGGGACAGGGTAGGGGCCTGAACACTGAAGCTTTCTTT.

This chain joins TRBV4-1 and TRBJ2-6, with TRBD1 matching 10 bases. This CDR3 has 18 amino acids. The ends lost 4 bases at V and 1 base at J; junction bases unmatched: 7. Germline V gene sequence: CDR1 MGHRA, CDR2 YSYEKL. The CDR3 sequence: CASSLPGTGESGANVLTF. Written as DNA, the CDR3 is TGCGCCAGCAGCCTCCCTGGGACAGGGGAGTCTGGGGCCAACGTCCTGACTTTC.

The CDR3 is CASSHPGVGAYEQYF. CDR3 nucleotide sequence: TGTGCCAGCAGCCATCCGGGGGTAGGGGCTTACGAGCAGTACTTC. The genes are TRBV6-5 and TRBJ2-7; tentative D call: TRBD2 (6 bases). The V end lost 6 bases, the J end lost 4 bases, and 19 bases lay between the germline ends. Per the germline V gene, CDR1 is MNHEY and CDR2 is SVGAGI. The CDR3 totals 15 residues.

V and J are TRBV28 and TRBJ1-6; no clear D. V lost 5 bases and J lost 7, with 9 bases in between. The germline V gene has CDR1 MDHEN and CDR2 SYDVKM. CDR3 size: 13 residues. The CDR3 DNA follows: TGTGCCAGCAGTCGGGAGTTAAATTCACCCCTCCACTTT. Amino acids: CASSRELNSPLHF. The full variable domain, completed using reference TRBV28 and TRBJ1-6, is DVKVTQSSRYLVKRTGEKVFLECVQDMDHENMFWYRQDPGLGLRLIYFSYDVKMKEKGDIPEGYSVSREKKERFSLILESASTNQTSMYLCASSRELNSPLHFGNGTRLTVT.

The CDR3 loop is CASGTPYRGLDNEQFF. The CDR3 DNA reads TGTGCTAGTGGTACCCCGTACAGGGGGCTAGACAATGAGCAGTTCTTC. The J gene is TRBJ2-1, the V gene TRBV12-5; 9 nucleotides line up with TRBD1. Per the germline V gene, CDR1 is LGHNT and CDR2 is FRNRAP. The V segment lost 5 bases and the J segment 5 bases; nucleotides outside the gene matches: 10. The CDR3 runs to 16 residues. The full variable domain, its missing parts supplied by reference TRBV12-5 and TRBJ2-1, is DARVTQTPRHKVTEMGQEVTMRCQPILGHNTVFWYRQTMMQGLELLAYFRNRAPLDDSGMPKDRFSAEMPDATLATLKIQPSEPRDSAVYFCASGTPYRGLDNEQFFGPGTRLTVL.

The rearrangement links TRBV11-2 to TRBJ2-7; 9 bases align to TRBD2. Germline lookup yields CDR1 SGHAT and CDR2 FQNNGV. With 4 bases clipped from V and 3 bases from J, the junction kept 7 bases outside the gene matches. The CDR3 contains 15 residues. The CDR3 sequence: CASSSRGGVRYEQYF. The CDR3 bases are TGTGCCAGCAGCTCGCGGGGGGGAGTGCGCTACGAGCAGTACTTC.

The rearrangement joins TRBV4-1 to TRBJ1-2, with 11 nucleotides matching TRBD1. CDR1 is MGHRA and CDR2 is YSYEKL in the germline V gene. This CDR3 spans 19 amino acids. J lost 0 bases, V lost 1 base, and 10 bases had no gene match. The CDR3: CASSQGSRGQGGANYGYTF. The DNA of the CDR3 is TGCGCCAGCAGCCAAGGGAGTAGGGGACAGGGGGGTGCTAACTATGGCTACACCTTC.

The genes are TRBV11-3 and TRBJ1-2; D is unresolved. Germline V lookup: CDR1 SGHNT, CDR2 YENEEA. The V and J ends lost 1 base and 6 bases respectively, with 9 bases between them. The CDR3 runs to 13 residues. DNA of the CDR3: TGTGCCAGCAGCTTAGGTCCAGGTGATGGCTACACCTTC. It codes for CASSLGPGDGYTF.

The V gene is TRBV2, the J gene TRBJ2-2; D not resolved. The V end lost 1 base, the J end lost 0 bases, and 9 bases lay between the germline ends. Per the germline V gene, CDR1 is SNHLY and CDR2 is FYNNEI. CDR3 length: 16 residues. The CDR3 nucleotides read TGTGCCAGCAGTGAAGGAGCGCCAGCGAACACCGGGGAGCTGTTTTTT. It encodes CASSEGAPANTGELFF.

This chain uses TRBV28 with TRBJ2-6; 9 positions agree with TRBD1. Germline-derived CDR1 and CDR2 are MDHEN and SYDVKM. The CDR3 is made up of 16 amino acids. CDR3 nucleotide sequence: TGTGTGGCAAGCGGGACAGGGAACTCTGGGGCCAACGTCCTGACTTTC. This gives the protein CVASGTGNSGANVLTF. Together with reference TRBV28 and TRBJ2-6, the CDR3 gives the full variable domain: DVKVTQSSRYLVKRTGEKVFLECVQDMDHENMFWYRQDPGLGLRLIYFSYDVKMKEKGDIPEGYSVSREKKERFSLILESASTNQTSMYLCVASGTGNSGANVLTFGAGSRLTVL.

The V gene is TRBV19, the J gene TRBJ1-5; D possibly corresponds to TRBD1 (6 bases). This CDR3 is 13 amino acids long. Per germline, CDR1 LNHDA and CDR2 SQIVND (reference sequence). V lost 8 bases and J lost 5, with 13 bases in between. The DNA of the CDR3 is TGTGCCAGTGCCTCACAGGGAGATCAGCCCCAGCATTTT. Protein sequence: CASASQGDQPQHF.

This clone was counted between two and nine times. The V and J genes are TRBV27 and TRBJ1-1; D uncertain. V shed 6 bases and J shed 5 bases, with 13 bases lying between them. This CDR3 contains 13 residues. Germline values: CDR1 MNHEY, CDR2 SMNVEV (reference sequence). CDR3: CASSPDTRTEAFF. CDR3 nucleotides: TGTGCCAGCAGCCCCGACACCCGAACTGAAGCTTTCTTT.

The chain combines TRBV24-1 with TRBJ1-2, with TRBD1 as a possible D gene (6 bases). Germline V CDR1 and CDR2: KGHDR, SFDVKD. This CDR3 region has 15 residues. V was shortened by 7 bases and J by 3 bases, with 17 bases between the two germline ends. The CDR3: CATSHSGGQYYGYTF. The CDR3, as DNA: TGTGCCACCAGCCATTCGGGGGGGCAGTACTATGGCTACACCTTC.

This rearrangement joins TRBV19 to TRBJ2-3; 9 positions match TRBD1. The ends lost 6 bases at V and 4 bases at J; junction bases unmatched: 5. CDR3 length equals 14 residues. CDR1 and CDR2 from the germline V gene are LNHDA and SQIVND (reference sequence). CDR3: CASSKRQGADTQYF. CDR3 nucleotide sequence: TGTGCCAGTAGCAAACGACAGGGGGCAGATACGCAGTATTTT.

The chain combines TRBV19 with TRBJ1-5; TRBD1 matches at 12 bases. This CDR3 region has 16 residues. CDR1 and CDR2 from the germline V gene are LNHDA and SQIVND (reference sequence). The V segment lost 4 bases and the J segment 5 bases; nucleotides outside the gene matches: 6. CDR3 sequence (DNA): TGTGCCAGTAGTACATGGGGGACAGGGGGCGATCAGCCCCAGCATTTT. It encodes CASSTWGTGGDQPQHF.

This chain links TRBV19 with TRBJ1-6; 10 bases align to TRBD1. The CDR3 extends over 16 amino acids. Germline V gene sequence: CDR1 LNHDA, CDR2 SQIVND (reference sequence). J gave up 8 bases and V 3 bases, and 7 bases lay outside the gene matches. This chain's CDR3 is CASSILGTGDHSPLHF. CDR3 in DNA: TGTGCCAGTAGTATCTTGGGGACAGGGGATCATTCACCCCTCCACTTT.

The chain recombines TRBV19 with TRBJ2-7, with 8 bases identical to TRBD2. The germline gives CDR1 LNHDA, CDR2 SQIVND (reference sequence). This CDR3 spans 16 amino acids. The V segment lost 1 base and the J segment 2 bases; nucleotides outside the gene matches: 7. For the CDR3, the DNA is TGTGCCAGTAGTATAGCCGGGACTAGGGACGCCTACGAGCAGTACTTC. Translation: CASSIAGTRDAYEQYF.

The V and J genes are TRBV5-1 and TRBJ2-2; 11 nucleotides line up with TRBD1. J was trimmed by 7 bases and V by 5 bases; bases with no gene match: 10. The V gene's germline CDR1 is SGHRS and CDR2 YFSETQ. The length of the CDR3 is 16 residues. CDR3: CASSRGQGARGGELFF. CDR3 coding DNA: TGCGCCAGCAGTCGTGGACAGGGGGCGCGTGGCGGGGAGCTGTTTTTT.